This paragraph covers one T cell receptor (beta chain) sequence. The antigen is not known. The CDR3 extends over 15 amino acids. V lost 4 bases, J lost 6 bases, and 19 bases lay in between. The germline gives CDR1 MDHEN, CDR2 SYDVKM. The data stem from a study of beta chain features in type 1 diabetes. General study findings and limits: Across all four CD4+ subsets, people with type 1 diabetes showed modestly shorter TCRB CDR3s.

As every portion of the isolated RNA was reverse transcribed, the sequencing read expressed TCRB transcripts. Profiling relied on immunoSEQ multiplex PCR, and the TCRdb table lists in-frame clones only, not all of them. In the table there are 200,000 to 300,000 clones, about a fifth of which are singletons. The sample taken for sequencing was naive CD4+ T cells from blood. This receptor was taken from a woman in her forties with type 1 diabetes. The V call is TRBV28, the J call TRBJ2-7; a weak D match, TRBD1 (7 bases). CDR3 bases: TGTGCCAGCAGTTGGGCGGCGGGACAGAAGGGCGAGCAGTACTTC. The encoded protein is CASSWAAGQKGEQYF.